The sequence of this T cell receptor beta chain was determined in a study of blood T cell repertoires in COVID-19. V shed 6 bases and J 10 bases; nucleotides not matched to a gene: 11. The CDR3 sequence is 14 residues long. Germline-derived CDR1 and CDR2 are MNHEY and SMNVEV (reference sequence). TCRdb's table, derived via immunoSEQ multiplex PCR, lists solely in-frame clones and lacks some. This sample has roughly 250,000 clones; more than 85% occur once, and the top ten carry 1.6%. This sequence originates from a woman aged 50 to 60 who had recovered from COVID-19. The chain carries TRBV27 and TRBJ1-4; 7 bases are a match to TRBD1. Sequences were obtained from PBMCs or T cells enriched from blood (not recorded which). The CDR3 region has the DNA TGTGCCAGCAGATTGGCCGGGACAGCAGGAAAACTGTTTTTT. Translating it yields CASRLAGTAGKLFF.